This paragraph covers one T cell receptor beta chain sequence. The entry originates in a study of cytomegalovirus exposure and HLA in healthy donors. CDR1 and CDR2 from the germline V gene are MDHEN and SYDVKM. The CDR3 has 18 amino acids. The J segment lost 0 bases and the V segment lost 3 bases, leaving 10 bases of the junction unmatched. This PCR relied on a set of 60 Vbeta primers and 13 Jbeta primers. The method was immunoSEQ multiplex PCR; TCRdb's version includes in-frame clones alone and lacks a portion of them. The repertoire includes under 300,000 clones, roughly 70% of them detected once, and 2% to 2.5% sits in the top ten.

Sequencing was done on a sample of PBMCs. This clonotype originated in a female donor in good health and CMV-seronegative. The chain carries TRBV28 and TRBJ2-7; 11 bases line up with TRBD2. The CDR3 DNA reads TGTGCCAGCAGTTTCCCTGGGACTAGCGGTTTTAGCTCCTACGAGCAGTACTTC. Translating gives CASSFPGTSGFSSYEQYF.